The 23 T cell receptor beta chains below all came from one sample that was sequenced in a study of cytomegalovirus exposure and HLA in healthy donors. It was with 60 Vbeta and 13 Jbeta primers that the PCR ran. The assay was immunoSEQ multiplex PCR, and TCRdb's table has in-frame clones only and misses some. This sample has about 140,000 clones, with roughly 79% found just once. Material for sequencing was PBMCs. These receptors all stem from a man aged 30 to 39 in good health and CMV-seropositive.

In DNA form, the CDR3 reads TGTGCCAGCAGCTTAGCCCCCCCCCGGGATGAGCAGTTCTTC. As protein: CASSLAPPRDEQFF. The gene calls are TRBV7-9 and TRBJ2-1; D remains ambiguous. The CDR3 contains 14 residues. The V end lost 0 bases, the J end lost 8 bases, and 11 bases lay between the germline ends. Germline CDR1 SEHNR, CDR2 FQNEAQ (reference sequence). Supplemented by reference TRBV7-9 and TRBJ2-1, the full variable domain reads DTGVSQNPRHKITKRGQNVTFRCDPISEHNRLYWYRQTLGQGPEFLTYFQNEAQLEKSRLLSDRFSAERPKGSFSTLEIQRTEQGDSAMYLCASSLAPPRDEQFFGPGTRLTVL.

The genes are TRBV5-1 and TRBJ1-2; D possibly corresponds to TRBD1 (5 bases). CDR1 is SGHRS and CDR2 is YFSETQ in the germline V gene. The CDR3 spans 14 residues. Trimming pared 4 bases from V and 0 bases from J, leaving 10 bases between. CDR3 DNA: TGCGCCAGCAGCCCCGGGGGGGCTAACTATGGCTACACCTTC. Translated: CASSPGGANYGYTF. Together with reference TRBV5-1 and TRBJ1-2, the CDR3 gives the full variable domain: KAGVTQTPRYLIKTRGQQVTLSCSPISGHRSVSWYQQTPGQGLQFLFEYFSETQRNKGNFPGRFSGRQFSNSRSEMNVSTLELGDSALYLCASSPGGANYGYTFGSGTRLTVV.

This chain joins TRBV30 and TRBJ1-4; D might be TRBD1 (5 bases). Trimming removed 3 bases at V and 7 bases at J, with 9 bases between. The CDR3 has 12 amino acids. Germline CDR1 is GTSNPN and CDR2 is SVGIG (reference sequence). In DNA, the CDR3 is TGTGCCTGGAGCAGGGTGGGTGAAAAACTGTTTTTT. This sequence encodes CAWSRVGEKLFF. Using reference TRBV30 and TRBJ1-4 for the parts outside the CDR3, the full variable domain is SQTIHQWPATLVQPVGSPLSLECTVEGTSNPNLYWYRQAAGRGLQLLFYSVGIGQISSEVPQNLSASRPQDRQFILSSKKLLLSDSGFYLCAWSRVGEKLFFGSGTQLSVL.

V is TRBV28 and J is TRBJ2-2; no clear D. From germline, CDR1 is MDHEN and CDR2 SYDVKM. CDR3 length equals 14 residues. Trimming stripped 2 bases from V and 7 bases from J, with 11 bases between. CDR3 coding DNA: TGTGCCAGCAGTTTACTCACTGCGAGCGGGGAGCTGTTTTTT. This gives the protein CASSLLTASGELFF.

J is TRBJ2-5 and V is TRBV5-4; TRBD1 is a possible D gene (6 bases). CDR3 length: 14 residues. The V end lost 2 bases, the J end lost 2 bases, and 10 bases lay between the germline ends. Looked up from germline, CDR1 is SGHNT and CDR2 is YYREEE (reference sequence). DNA of the CDR3: TGTGCCAGCAGCTTAGACCAGGGGCAAGAGACCCAGTACTTC. It yields the protein CASSLDQGQETQYF.

The V call is TRBV4-2, the J call TRBJ2-3; 7 nucleotides match TRBD2. Germline CDR1 reads LGHNA; CDR2 reads YNFKEQ. CDR3 length equals 14 residues. The V gene end was trimmed by 1 base and the J gene end by 6 bases; junction bases not matched to a gene: 4. The DNA for the CDR3 is TGTGCCAGCAGCCAAGGACTAGCTGGGGATACGCAGTATTTT. As protein: CASSQGLAGDTQYF.

This clone has a single count. This rearrangement joins TRBV6-1 to TRBJ1-2; 8 positions agree with TRBD1. V lost 5 bases and J lost 2; bases outside the gene matches: 4. Germline assignment: CDR1 MNHNS and CDR2 SASEGT. The CDR3 length is 14 residues. CDR3 protein: CASSRDRRNYGYTF. The CDR3 bases are TGTGCCAGCAGTCGGGACAGGAGAAACTATGGCTACACCTTC.

V and J are TRBV29-1 and TRBJ2-2; no definite D call. CDR1 is SQVTM and CDR2 is ANQGSEA in the germline V gene. The CDR3 has 13 amino acids. V was clipped by 5 bases and J by 2 bases, with 9 bases between them. This CDR3 reads CSVIGRNTGELFF. Written as DNA, the CDR3 is TGCAGCGTTATTGGCAGAAACACCGGGGAGCTGTTTTTT.

Comment on this clone: This CDR3 is also generated by other DNA sequences in the sample. This chain connects TRBV7-9 to TRBJ2-5; 7 bases line up with TRBD1. This CDR3 has 14 residues. Germline V gene sequence: CDR1 SEHNR, CDR2 FQNEAQ (reference sequence). V was clipped by 3 bases and J by 1 base; unmatched bases: 2. CDR3 residues: CASSFRTGQETQYF. The CDR3 DNA reads as TGTGCCAGCAGCTTCCGGACAGGCCAAGAGACCCAGTACTTC.

This clone came up once. The chain employs TRBV28 and TRBJ2-5; D perhaps matches TRBD2 (5 bases). The end of the DNA aligns better with TRBJ2-7, so the J call may be wrong. The CDR3 has 14 residues. Germline CDR1 MDHEN, CDR2 SYDVKM. CDR3 bases: TGTGCCAGCAGTAGTGGGAGCATTTCCTACGAGCAGTACTTC. Translating gives CASSSGSISYEQYF.

The chain combines TRBV19 with TRBJ1-5; 7 positions agree with TRBD1. The germline gives CDR1 LNHDA, CDR2 SQIVND (reference sequence). V lost 3 bases to trimming and J lost 6 bases; unmatched junction nucleotides: 2. The CDR3 runs 13 residues. CDR3 sequence (DNA): TGTGCCAGTAGTATGGACAGGAGTCAGCCCCAGCATTTT. It yields the protein CASSMDRSQPQHF.

J is TRBJ2-5 and V is TRBV15; the D is unclear. The germline CDR1 and CDR2 sequences are LNHNV and YYDKDF (reference sequence). Between the trimmed V and J ends, which lost 2 bases and 2 bases, there was a span of 9 bases. The CDR3 length is 14 residues. CDR3 in amino acids: CATSRMAVQETQYF. The CDR3 DNA reads as TGTGCCACCAGCAGAATGGCGGTACAAGAGACCCAGTACTTC.

The rearrangement links TRBV5-1 to TRBJ2-1, with 15 bases that match TRBD2. The CDR3 runs to 17 residues. J lost 6 bases, V lost 2 bases, and 6 bases had no gene match. Per germline, CDR1 SGHRS and CDR2 YFSETQ. Written as DNA, the CDR3 is TGCGCCAGCAGCTTAGGACTAGCGGGGGGGCCAACCAATGAGCAGTTCTTC. It translates to CASSLGLAGGPTNEQFF.

A few counts support this clone. The chain has TRBV28 and TRBJ2-4, with a weak D call TRBD1 (6 bases). Trimming stripped 4 bases from V and 6 bases from J, with 13 bases between. CDR1 is MDHEN and CDR2 is SYDVKM in the germline V gene. The CDR3 covers 14 residues. CDR3 nucleotides: TGTGCCAGCAGTTCCCAGGGGACCCTAAACATTCAGTACTTC. Translated, it gives CASSSQGTLNIQYF.

This sequence joins TRBV9 and TRBJ2-3; D gene uncertain. V was pared by 7 bases and J by 3 bases, with 6 bases between. Germline CDR1 is SGDLS and CDR2 is YYNGEE. The CDR3 consists of 11 residues. CDR3 residues: CASAHTDTQYF. CDR3 bases: TGTGCCAGCGCACATACAGATACGCAGTATTTT.

The chain links TRBV7-9 to TRBJ2-2, with a possible D match to TRBD1 (5 bases). Trimming stripped 4 bases from V and 6 bases from J, with 6 bases between. Germline V lookup: CDR1 SEHNR, CDR2 FQNEAQ (reference sequence). The CDR3 length is 12 residues. CDR3 nucleotide sequence: TGTGCCAGCAGCTGGGGCCCCGGGGAGCTGTTTTTT. It specifies CASSWGPGELFF.

The rearrangement uses TRBV5-1 and TRBJ2-1; possibly TRBD2 for D (6 bases). CDR1 SGHRS and CDR2 YFSETQ come from the germline V gene. V lost 7 bases, J lost 7 bases, and 24 bases lay in between. The CDR3 runs to 16 residues. The CDR3 bases are TGCGCCAGCCGCCTCGGTCCGGGGGTAAGTGGGAATGAGCAGTTCTTC. It specifies CASRLGPGVSGNEQFF.

The gene calls are TRBV10-2 and TRBJ2-7; 11 bases match TRBD1. The CDR3 is made up of 15 amino acids. Losses at the gene ends were 1 base for V and 4 bases for J; bases not matched to a gene: 3. Germline CDR1 reads WSHSY; CDR2 reads SAAADI. The CDR3 nucleotides read TGCGCCAGCAGTGAGTGGACAGGGGGCGGGTACGAGCAGTACTTC. Protein product: CASSEWTGGGYEQYF.

This clone has a single count. The CDR3 sequence is CASSLEGGKTGEQYF. The CDR3 bases are TGCGCCAGCAGCTTGGAAGGGGGAAAGACAGGGGAGCAGTACTTC. V gene TRBV5-1 combines with J gene TRBJ2-7, with 7 bases identical to TRBD1. Looked up from germline, CDR1 is SGHRS and CDR2 is YFSETQ. This CDR3 contains 15 residues. V dropped 0 bases and J dropped 7; count of bases not matched to a gene: 10. Full variable domain (outside the CDR3, taken from reference TRBV5-1 and TRBJ2-7): KAGVTQTPRYLIKTRGQQVTLSCSPISGHRSVSWYQQTPGQGLQFLFEYFSETQRNKGNFPGRFSGRQFSNSRSEMNVSTLELGDSALYLCASSLEGGKTGEQYFGPGTRLTVT.

This chain connects TRBV9 to TRBJ2-3; maybe TRBD1 (6 bases). In germline, CDR1 is SGDLS, CDR2 YYNGEE. Between the trimmed V and J ends, which lost 0 bases and 3 bases, there was a span of 11 bases. The CDR3 loop spans 15 amino acids. In nucleotides, the CDR3 is TGTGCCAGCAGCGTAGTGGCAGGGGTTACAGATACGCAGTATTTT. This codes for CASSVVAGVTDTQYF.

DNA for the CDR3: TGTGCCAGCAGCCCGACGGACAGGGCGAGGGAGCAGTACTTC. Amino acid sequence: CASSPTDRAREQYF. The genes are TRBV4-2 and TRBJ2-7; 8 bases map to TRBD1. The V gene's germline CDR1 is LGHNA and CDR2 YNFKEQ. Losses at the gene ends were 4 bases for V and 7 bases for J; bases not matched to a gene: 9. The CDR3 has 14 amino acids.

This clone showed up just a few times. The chain is built from TRBV7-9 and TRBJ1-1; weak D call: TRBD1 (5 bases). Per germline, CDR1 SEHNR and CDR2 FQNEAQ (reference sequence). V lost 5 bases and J lost 3, with 7 bases in between. This CDR3 contains 12 residues. The CDR3 DNA follows: TGTGCCAGCAGCCAGGGCCACACTGAAGCTTTCTTT. Its protein is CASSQGHTEAFF.

V gene TRBV14 combines with J gene TRBJ1-3, with D hard to call. V was pared by 8 bases and J by 1 base, with 9 bases between. Germline V gene data show CDR1 as SGHDN and CDR2 as FVKESK. The CDR3 is 13 residues long. The CDR3: CASGPVSGNTIYF. The CDR3, as DNA: TGTGCCAGCGGCCCAGTGTCTGGAAACACCATATATTTT.